This is a list of T cell receptor beta chains from one sample in a study of neurological immune-mediated disorders. TCRdb reprocessed the 5' RACE reads via MiXCR and lists one record per CDR3 protein. The sample comprises 39,000 or so distinct CDR3 sequences, 2.5% of which are singletons, and roughly 12% rests with the top ten. Material: PBMCs. The source is a man younger than 40 with multiple sclerosis. The CDR3 runs from the conserved cysteine through the conserved F or W. The D gene is left open where the match is weak. Clone sizes are given selectively: once, few, many, or a class where the clone is expanded.

d_call,clone_size,j_call,cdr3_length,v_call,cdr3_aa,cdr3_nt
TRBD1,many,TRBJ1-5,15,TRBV20-1,CSARSGQGWNQPQHF,TGCAGTGCTAGGAGCGGACAGGGGTGGAATCAGCCCCAGCATTTT
.,many,TRBJ2-5,14,TRBV20-1,CSAREAGNKETQYF,TGCAGTGCTAGAGAAGCAGGGAATAAAGAGACCCAGTACTTC
TRBD2,many,TRBJ2-1,21,TRBV28,CASSLFLASGSFPSSYNEQFF,TGTGCCAGCAGTTTATTCTTGGCTAGCGGGAGTTTCCCCAGCTCCTACAATGAGCAGTTCTTC
TRBD1,many,TRBJ1-1,12,TRBV20-1,CSASQGGPEAFF,TGCAGTGCTTCCCAAGGGGGCCCTGAAGCTTTCTTT
.,many,TRBJ2-3,13,TRBV12-3/TRBV12-4,CASRVRGPDTQYF,TGTGCCAGCAGAGTGAGGGGTCCAGATACGCAGTATTTT
TRBD2,many,TRBJ2-1,17,TRBV28,CASSLRGRAQWGNEQFF,TGTGCCAGCAGTTTACGCGGGAGGGCCCAGTGGGGCAATGAGCAGTTCTTC
TRBD2,many,TRBJ2-1,16,TRBV20-1,CSASGLAGGVYNEQFF,TGCAGTGCTTCAGGACTAGCGGGGGGAGTTTACAATGAGCAGTTCTTC
TRBD2,many,TRBJ2-1,14,TRBV20-1,CSARLAGGSNEQFF,TGCAGTGCCCGACTAGCGGGGGGCTCGAATGAGCAGTTCTTC
.,many,TRBJ2-2,17,TRBV5-1,CASRLTAGQLHAGELFF,TGCGCCAGCAGGCTTACTGCGGGACAGCTACACGCCGGGGAGCTGTTTTTT
.,many,TRBJ2-7,14,TRBV20-1,CSARGEGGREEQYF,TGCAGTGCTAGGGGTGAGGGGGGAAGGGAAGAGCAGTACTTC
TRBD2,many,TRBJ2-2,15,TRBV5-1,CASSSSGINTGELFF,TGCGCCAGCAGCTCTAGCGGGATCAACACCGGGGAGCTGTTTTTT
.,.,TRBJ1-1,14,TRBV5-1,CASSLESGISEAFF,TGCGCCAGCAGCTTGGAATCAGGGATATCTGAAGCTTTCTTT
.,many,TRBJ2-7,13,TRBV20-1,CSATGLDSYEQYF,TGCAGTGCTACGGGACTTGACTCCTACGAGCAGTACTTC
.,many,TRBJ2-6,18,TRBV5-1,CASSFLRDIASGANVLTF,TGCGCCAGCAGCTTCCTACGGGACATCGCCTCTGGGGCCAACGTCCTGACTTTC
.,many,TRBJ1-2,14,TRBV6-5,CASSYEGRAYGYTF,TGTGCCAGCAGTTACGAGGGCAGGGCCTATGGCTACACCTTC
.,many,TRBJ2-3,14,TRBV6-5,CASSRGSSTDTQYF,TGTGCCAGCAGTAGGGGATCTAGCACAGATACGCAGTATTTT
.,many,TRBJ2-4,16,TRBV3-1,CASSQRGGDAKNIQYF,TGTGCCAGCAGCCAAAGGGGCGGGGATGCCAAAAACATTCAGTACTTC
TRBD2,many,TRBJ2-3,17,TRBV29-1,CSVEAGTSGSPADTQYF,TGCAGCGTTGAAGCCGGGACTAGCGGGAGTCCGGCAGATACGCAGTATTTT
.,many,TRBJ2-1,15,TRBV19,CASSIPGLSDNEQFF,TGTGCCAGTAGTATCCCCGGGCTCAGTGACAATGAGCAGTTCTTC
.,many,TRBJ2-5,15,TRBV9,CASSVGEGIQETQYF,TGTGCCAGCAGCGTAGGTGAGGGAATCCAAGAGACCCAGTACTTC
.,many,TRBJ2-1,12,TRBV5-6,CASSMNSDEQFF,TGTGCCAGCAGCATGAATTCGGATGAGCAGTTCTTC
.,many,TRBJ1-1,14,TRBV6-5,CASSQTGANTEAFF,TGTGCCAGCAGTCAGACAGGTGCGAACACTGAAGCTTTCTTT
.,many,TRBJ2-2,13,TRBV4-1,CASSLLRSGELFF,TGCGCCAGCAGCCTCCTCCGGAGCGGGGAGCTGTTTTTT
.,many,TRBJ2-7,14,TRBV28,CASSSVPGRYEQYF,TGTGCCAGCAGTTCCGTTCCGGGTCGCTACGAGCAGTACTTC
TRBD2,many,TRBJ2-7,15,TRBV20-1,CSASASREGGNEQYF,TGCAGTGCTAGCGCGAGTCGGGAGGGTGGGAACGAGCAGTACTTC
TRBD2,medium-sized,TRBJ2-1,14,TRBV5-1,CASSTGTNYNEQFF,TGCGCCAGCAGCACCGGGACTAACTACAATGAGCAGTTCTTC
.,many,TRBJ1-1,13,TRBV10-3,CAISGGKDAEAFF,TGTGCCATCAGTGGGGGTAAGGATGCCGAAGCTTTCTTT
TRBD2,.,TRBJ2-7,17,TRBV20-1,CSATKLAGGPLSYEQYF,TGCAGTGCTACCAAACTAGCGGGGGGGCCGTTGTCCTACGAGCAGTACTTC
TRBD1,many,TRBJ2-7,15,TRBV7-2,CASSTSGTGYYEQYF,TGTGCCAGCAGCACTTCCGGGACAGGGTACTACGAGCAGTACTTC
.,many,TRBJ1-2,14,TRBV29-1,CSVGGRQSESGYTF,TGCAGCGTTGGAGGGAGACAAAGTGAAAGTGGCTACACCTTC
.,many,TRBJ1-3,13,TRBV6-5,CASSYLGGNTIYF,TGTGCCAGCAGTTACCTGGGCGGAAACACCATATATTTT
.,many,TRBJ1-2,13,TRBV6-5,CASSYLQGGGYTF,TGTGCCAGCAGTTACTTACAGGGAGGTGGCTACACCTTC
TRBD1,few,TRBJ2-7,14,TRBV19,CASQGTGGIYEQYF,TGTGCCAGCCAGGGGACAGGGGGTATCTACGAGCAGTACTTC
.,many,TRBJ1-1,13,TRBV7-6,CASSLVGDTEAFF,TGTGCCAGCAGCTTAGTGGGGGACACTGAAGCTTTCTTT
TRBD1,many,TRBJ1-1,13,TRBV7-6,CASSFGQDTEAFF,TGTGCCAGCAGCTTCGGACAGGACACTGAAGCTTTCTTT
TRBD1,many,TRBJ2-3,16,TRBV4-1,CASSHGGQGASDTQYF,TGCGCCAGCAGCCACGGAGGACAGGGGGCAAGTGATACGCAGTATTTT
TRBD2,many,TRBJ2-5,16,TRBV7-6,CASSFRRREQEETQYF,TGTGCCAGCAGCTTCCGACGGCGGGAGCAAGAAGAGACCCAGTACTTC
.,many,TRBJ2-2,14,TRBV12-3/TRBV12-4,CASSLLGGSGELFF,TGTGCCAGCAGTTTATTAGGAGGGTCCGGGGAGCTGTTTTTT
TRBD1,.,TRBJ1-1,17,TRBV4-2,CASSQVDPGKGASEAFF,TGTGCCAGCAGCCAAGTGGACCCGGGAAAGGGGGCGTCTGAAGCTTTCTTT
.,many,TRBJ2-1,14,TRBV29-1,CSVAVGSSYNEQFF,TGCAGCGTTGCAGTTGGGAGCTCCTACAATGAGCAGTTCTTC
TRBD2,.,TRBJ2-7,14,TRBV7-2,CASSWERDSYEQYF,TGTGCCAGCAGCTGGGAGCGGGACTCCTACGAGCAGTACTTC
.,many,TRBJ2-7,13,TRBV20-1,CSASGLGGYEQYF,TGCAGTGCTAGTGGGCTAGGCGGGTACGAGCAGTACTTC
TRBD2,many,TRBJ2-3,13,TRBV12-3/TRBV12-4,CATMGLAADTQYF,TGTGCCACCATGGGACTAGCGGCAGATACGCAGTATTTT
TRBD2,many,TRBJ2-7,15,TRBV5-1,CASSSTSGSTSEQYF,TGCGCCAGCAGCTCGACTAGCGGGAGCACCTCCGAGCAGTACTTC
.,many,TRBJ2-7,14,TRBV4-3,CASSQEPVGGEQYF,TGCGCCAGCAGCCAAGAGCCGGTTGGCGGCGAGCAGTACTTC
.,many,TRBJ2-7,14,TRBV18,CASSPPTDLYEQYF,TGTGCCAGCTCACCACCGACGGACCTGTACGAGCAGTACTTC
.,many,TRBJ2-7,13,TRBV28,CASSFLLGGEQYF,TGTGCCAGCAGTTTCCTTTTAGGAGGCGAGCAGTACTTC
.,many,TRBJ2-7,17,TRBV20-1,CSAEGTGRGEWWGEQYF,TGCAGTGCTGAAGGGACGGGGAGGGGGGAGTGGTGGGGCGAGCAGTACTTC
.,many,TRBJ2-5,13,TRBV5-6,CASSFNDQETQYF,TGTGCCAGCAGCTTCAACGACCAAGAGACCCAGTACTTC
TRBD2,many,TRBJ2-7,15,TRBV5-1,CASRTERGYSYEQYF,TGCGCCAGCAGAACCGAGCGGGGGTACTCCTACGAGCAGTACTTC
TRBD1,many,TRBJ1-2,22,TRBV6-5,CASSYSRRGGEGKGQSNYGYTF,TGTGCCAGCAGTTACTCGAGGAGGGGAGGAGAAGGCAAGGGACAGTCTAACTATGGCTACACCTTC
.,few,TRBJ2-6,13,TRBV27,CASSLSGAKVLTF,TGTGCCAGCAGTTTATCCGGGGCCAAAGTCCTGACTTTC
.,.,TRBJ2-7,17,TRBV28,CASSSPPGNGPSYEQYF,TGTGCCAGCAGTTCTCCCCCGGGGAACGGTCCCTCCTACGAGCAGTACTTC